This TCR beta chain is from a study of cytomegalovirus exposure and HLA in healthy donors. General study points: Analysis performed later showed TCR beta chains linked to HLA being more clonally expanded than equally common others. Later analysis demonstrated an association between a missense DCLRE1C variant and TCR beta V- and J-gene trimming.

The PCR had 60 Vbeta and 13 Jbeta primers. Sequenced by immunoSEQ multiplex PCR; TCRdb stores in-frame clones only, minus some. The sample includes fewer than 200,000 clones, roughly 87% of them seen just once. Remarks on this clone: Its cognate antigen is unknown.

This TCR was recovered from a girl less than two years old in good health and CMV-seronegative. Sequenced material: PBMCs.

CDR3 DNA: TGCGCCAGCAGCCTCAACGAAGGGACTAGCGGGAACAATGAGCAGTTCTTC. Translated: CASSLNEGTSGNNEQFF. The V and J genes are TRBV4-3 and TRBJ2-1, with 13 bases aligning to TRBD2. After removal of 4 bases from V and 5 bases from J, the junction contained 8 bases not matched to a gene. The CDR3 consists of 17 residues. CDR1 is LGHNA and CDR2 is YSLEER in the germline V gene.